This TCR beta chain was captured in a study of metastatic and nonmetastatic thyroid tumors. Using MiXCR, TCRdb reanalyzed the PCR reads. The profile shows 100,000 or so clones, under 15% of them singletons. V lost 0 bases, J lost 3 bases, and 8 bases stayed unmatched. The length of the CDR3 is 16 residues. The germline V gene has CDR1 MNHEY and CDR2 SVGAGI. This clone was observed at least ten times. Among the patients, none had received any treatment before thyroid surgery. This sequence was found in a female donor with papillary thyroid cancer or a benign thyroid nodule (not recorded which). Some clones in this sample may be carry-over from other donors' samples. This chain links TRBV6-5 with TRBJ2-7; 7 bases are shared with TRBD1. Sequencing was carried out using blood. CDR3 nucleotides: TGTGCCAGCAGTTACTCAACCACAGGGGCAAACTACGAGCAGTACTTC. This gives the protein CASSYSTTGANYEQYF.